These 5 T cell receptor beta chains were all obtained from the same sample, sequenced in a study of spatial heterogeneity in lung cancer. Study-wide results and limits: Tumor mutation count correlated with how many alpha and beta TCRs expanded intratumorally.

No antigens are known for them. Time point reported: sample taken at primary tumor resection. One entry per CDR3 protein, called by TCRdb with MiXCR from the 5' RACE reads. Of roughly 2,000 distinct CDR3 sequences in the sample, 15% to 20% were seen once. The material sequenced was lung tumor tissue, taken at surgery. The receptor set was obtained from a male donor with early-stage non-small cell lung cancer.

By sample share, this clonotype is medium-sized. CDR3 region: CASSPGVAGIILQETQYF. CDR3 nucleotide sequence: TGTGCCAGCAGTCCGGGGGTAGCGGGCATCATTCTACAAGAGACCCAGTACTTC. The rearrangement uses TRBV12-3 or TRBV12-4 and TRBJ2-5; 7 bases are a match to TRBD2. The junction had 17 bases not matched to a gene; V was cut back by 5 bases and J by 2 bases. The CDR3 has 18 residues.

This chain uses TRBV12-3 or TRBV12-4 with TRBJ1-3, with D hard to call. V dropped 6 bases and J dropped 6 bases, with 9 bases sitting between them. The CDR3 sequence is 12 residues long. CDR3 sequence: CASSPGSNTIYF. The CDR3 DNA sequence: TGTGCCAGCAGCCCTGGCTCAAACACCATATATTTT.

By sample share, this clonotype is medium-sized. The chain joins TRBV5-6 to TRBJ2-1, with 10 positions matching TRBD1. CDR3 length equals 17 residues. Germline lookup yields CDR1 SGHDT and CDR2 YYEEEE. The ends lost 1 base at V and 7 bases at J; junction bases unmatched: 11. The CDR3 DNA reads as TGTGCCAGCAGCTTGTATTTTCTGCGACAGGGGGCGAATGAGCAGTTCTTC. Residues: CASSLYFLRQGANEQFF.

This clonotype was picked up many times. This rearrangement joins TRBV10-3 to TRBJ2-7; the D gene is possibly TRBD2 (6 bases). Trimming took 10 bases from V and 3 from J, leaving 16 bases between them. CDR3 length: 13 residues. CDR1 and CDR2 (germline): ENHRY, SYGVKD. CDR3 loop: CATQTRDFYEQYF. DNA of the CDR3: TGTGCCACCCAAACCAGGGACTTCTACGAGCAGTACTTC.

This clonotype was detected only a few times. The V gene is TRBV28, the J gene TRBJ2-2, with D perhaps matching TRBD2 (5 bases). This CDR3 has 13 residues. The V end was cut by 3 bases, the J end by 5 bases, with 7 bases between. Germline CDR1 and CDR2: MDHEN and SYDVKM. In DNA, the CDR3 is TGTGCCAGCAGTTTTCGGGGAACCGGGGAGCTGTTTTTT. Its protein is CASSFRGTGELFF.